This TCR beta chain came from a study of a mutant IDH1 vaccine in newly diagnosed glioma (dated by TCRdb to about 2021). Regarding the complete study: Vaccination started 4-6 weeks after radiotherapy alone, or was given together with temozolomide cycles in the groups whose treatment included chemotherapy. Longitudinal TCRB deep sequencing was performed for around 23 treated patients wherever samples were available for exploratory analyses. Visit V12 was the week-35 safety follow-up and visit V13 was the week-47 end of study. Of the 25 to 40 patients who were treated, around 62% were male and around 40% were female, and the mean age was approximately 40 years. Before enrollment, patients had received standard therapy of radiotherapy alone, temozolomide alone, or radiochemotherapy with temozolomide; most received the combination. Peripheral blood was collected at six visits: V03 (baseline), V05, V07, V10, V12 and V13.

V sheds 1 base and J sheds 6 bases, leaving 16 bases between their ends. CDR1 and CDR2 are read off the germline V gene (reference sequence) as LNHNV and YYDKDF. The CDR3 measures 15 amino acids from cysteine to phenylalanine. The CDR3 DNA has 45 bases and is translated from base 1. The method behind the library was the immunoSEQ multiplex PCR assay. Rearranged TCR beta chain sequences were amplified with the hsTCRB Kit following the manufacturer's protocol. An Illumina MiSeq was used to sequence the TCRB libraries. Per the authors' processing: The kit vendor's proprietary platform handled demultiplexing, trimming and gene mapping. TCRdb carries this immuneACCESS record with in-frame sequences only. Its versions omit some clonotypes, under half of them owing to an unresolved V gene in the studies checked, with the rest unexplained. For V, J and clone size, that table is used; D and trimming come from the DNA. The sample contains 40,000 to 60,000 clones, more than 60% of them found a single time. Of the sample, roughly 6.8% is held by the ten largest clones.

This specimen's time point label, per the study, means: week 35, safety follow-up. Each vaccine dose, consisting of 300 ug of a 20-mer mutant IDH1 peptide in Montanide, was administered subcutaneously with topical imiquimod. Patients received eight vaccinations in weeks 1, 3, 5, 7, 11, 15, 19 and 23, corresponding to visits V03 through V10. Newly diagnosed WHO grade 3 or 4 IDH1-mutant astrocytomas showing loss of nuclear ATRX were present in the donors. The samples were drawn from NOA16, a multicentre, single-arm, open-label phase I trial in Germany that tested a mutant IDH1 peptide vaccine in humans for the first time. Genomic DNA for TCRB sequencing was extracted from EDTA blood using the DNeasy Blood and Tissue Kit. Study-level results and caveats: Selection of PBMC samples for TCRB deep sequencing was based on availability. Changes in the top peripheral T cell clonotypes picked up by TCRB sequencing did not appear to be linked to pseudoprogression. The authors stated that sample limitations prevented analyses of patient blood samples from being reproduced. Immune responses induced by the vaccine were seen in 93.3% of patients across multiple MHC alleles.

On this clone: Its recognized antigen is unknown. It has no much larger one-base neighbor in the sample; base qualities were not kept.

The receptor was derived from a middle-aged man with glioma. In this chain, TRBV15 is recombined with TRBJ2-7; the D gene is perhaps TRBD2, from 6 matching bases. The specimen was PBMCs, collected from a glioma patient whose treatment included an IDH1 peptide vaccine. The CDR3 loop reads CATSRVLAQNPEQYF. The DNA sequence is TGTGCCACCAGCAGAGTACTAGCACAAAATCCCGAGCAGTACTTC.